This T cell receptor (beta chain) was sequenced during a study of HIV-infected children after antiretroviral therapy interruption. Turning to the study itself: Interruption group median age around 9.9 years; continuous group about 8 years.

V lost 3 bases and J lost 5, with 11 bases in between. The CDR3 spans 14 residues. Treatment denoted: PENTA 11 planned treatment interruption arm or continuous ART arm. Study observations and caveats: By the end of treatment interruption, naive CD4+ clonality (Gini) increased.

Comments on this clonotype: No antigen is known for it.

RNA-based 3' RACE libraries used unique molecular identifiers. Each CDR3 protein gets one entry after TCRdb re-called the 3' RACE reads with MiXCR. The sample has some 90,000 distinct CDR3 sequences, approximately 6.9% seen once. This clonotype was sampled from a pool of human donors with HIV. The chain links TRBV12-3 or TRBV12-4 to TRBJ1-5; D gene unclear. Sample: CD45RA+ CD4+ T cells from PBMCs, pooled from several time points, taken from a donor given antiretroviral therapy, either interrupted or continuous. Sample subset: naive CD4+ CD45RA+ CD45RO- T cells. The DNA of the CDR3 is TGTGCCAGCAGTTTCGGCAGGATTCATCAGCCCCAGCATTTT. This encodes CASSFGRIHQPQHF.